This TCR beta chain was identified in a study of T cell responses to AZD1222 COVID-19 vaccine. Profiling relied on immunoSEQ multiplex PCR, and the TCRdb table lists in-frame clones only, not all of them. The repertoire holds tens of thousands of clones, with 75% to 85% as singletons. The V gene end was trimmed by 3 bases and the J gene end by 2 bases; junction bases not matched to a gene: 7. The CDR3 runs to 16 residues. Germline V gene sequence: CDR1 SGHDN, CDR2 FVKESK. The genes are TRBV14 and TRBJ2-4, with TRBD1 matching 7 bases. The sequencing used peripheral blood, collected 28 days after the second AZD1222 dose. The receptor was isolated from an adult who received the AZD1222 COVID-19 vaccine. As DNA, the CDR3 is TGTGCCAGCAGCCATAACGGCAGGGGGACCAAAAACATTCAGTACTTC. Protein sequence: CASSHNGRGTKNIQYF.